This T cell receptor beta chain was recovered during a study of shared clonotypes between healthy human individuals. V lost 4 bases and J 1 base, leaving 14 bases between the germline ends. The CDR3 contains 16 residues. Looked up from germline, CDR1 is SGHRS and CDR2 is YFSETQ. TCRdb's copy holds only in-frame clones and misses some; the assay was immunoSEQ multiplex PCR. The table includes 2 million to 3 million clones, about 92% detected once. This clonotype originated in a man aged 18 to 35 in good health. The chain combines TRBV5-1 with TRBJ1-4; a weak D match, TRBD1 (6 bases). Sample: naive CD4+ T cells sorted from blood. Indicated subset: CD45RA+ positively selected. The CDR3: CASSAYEGGTNEKLFF. CDR3 nucleotides: TGCGCCAGCAGCGCATACGAAGGGGGAACTAATGAAAAACTGTTTTTT. The variable domain in full, with the rest retrieved from reference TRBV5-1 and TRBJ1-4, is KAGVTQTPRYLIKTRGQQVTLSCSPISGHRSVSWYQQTPGQGLQFLFEYFSETQRNKGNFPGRFSGRQFSNSRSEMNVSTLELGDSALYLCASSAYEGGTNEKLFFGSGTQLSVL.